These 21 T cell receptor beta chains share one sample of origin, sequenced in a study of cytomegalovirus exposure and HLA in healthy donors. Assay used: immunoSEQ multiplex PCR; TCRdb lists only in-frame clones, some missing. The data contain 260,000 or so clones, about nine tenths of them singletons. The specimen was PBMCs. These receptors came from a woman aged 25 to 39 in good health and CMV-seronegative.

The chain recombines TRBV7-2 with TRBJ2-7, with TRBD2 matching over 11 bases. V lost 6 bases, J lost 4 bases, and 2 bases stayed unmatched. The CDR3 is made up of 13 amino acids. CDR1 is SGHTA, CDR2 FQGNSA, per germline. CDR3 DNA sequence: TGTGCCAGCAGGCGGACTAGCGGGTACGAGCAGTACTTC. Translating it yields CASRRTSGYEQYF. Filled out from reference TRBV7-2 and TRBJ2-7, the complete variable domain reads GAGVSQSPSNKVTEKGKDVELRCDPISGHTALYWYRQSLGQGLEFLIYFQGNSAPDKSGLPSDRFSAERTGGSVSTLTIQRTQQEDSAVYLCASRRTSGYEQYFGPGTRLTVT.

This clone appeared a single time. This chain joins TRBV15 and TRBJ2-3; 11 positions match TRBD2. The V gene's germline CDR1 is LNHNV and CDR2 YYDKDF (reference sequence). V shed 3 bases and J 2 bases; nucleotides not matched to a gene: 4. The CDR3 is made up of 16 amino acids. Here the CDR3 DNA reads TGTGCCACCAGCAGGGGGACTAGCGGCGTCACAGATACGCAGTATTTT. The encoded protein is CATSRGTSGVTDTQYF.

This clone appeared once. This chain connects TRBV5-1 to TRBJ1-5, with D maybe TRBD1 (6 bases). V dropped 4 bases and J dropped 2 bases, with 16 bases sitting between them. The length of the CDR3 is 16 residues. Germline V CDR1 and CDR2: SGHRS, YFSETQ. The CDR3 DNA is TGCGCCAGCAGCCCCGTGGGGGGGCGAGGCAATCAGCCCCAGCATTTT. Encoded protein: CASSPVGGRGNQPQHF. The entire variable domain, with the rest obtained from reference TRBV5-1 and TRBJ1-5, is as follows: KAGVTQTPRYLIKTRGQQVTLSCSPISGHRSVSWYQQTPGQGLQFLFEYFSETQRNKGNFPGRFSGRQFSNSRSEMNVSTLELGDSALYLCASSPVGGRGNQPQHFGDGTRLSIL.

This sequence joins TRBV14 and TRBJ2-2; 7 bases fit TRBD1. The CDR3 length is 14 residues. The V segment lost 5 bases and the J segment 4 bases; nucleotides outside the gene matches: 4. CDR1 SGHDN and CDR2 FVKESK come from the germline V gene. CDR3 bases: TGTGCCAGCAGCAGCACAGGGGCCACCGGGGAGCTGTTTTTT. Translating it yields CASSSTGATGELFF.

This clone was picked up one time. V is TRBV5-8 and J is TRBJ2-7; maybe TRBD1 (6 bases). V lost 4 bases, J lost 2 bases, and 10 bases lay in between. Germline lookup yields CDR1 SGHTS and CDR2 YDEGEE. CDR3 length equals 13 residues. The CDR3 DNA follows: TGTGCCAGCAGCCGGGACACCACCTACGAGCAGTACTTC. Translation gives CASSRDTTYEQYF.

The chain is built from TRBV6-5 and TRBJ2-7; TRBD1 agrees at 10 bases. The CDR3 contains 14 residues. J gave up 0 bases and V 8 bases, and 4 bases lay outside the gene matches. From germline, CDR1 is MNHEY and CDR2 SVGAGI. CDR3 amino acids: CASGTGARSYEQYF. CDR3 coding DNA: TGTGCCAGCGGGACAGGGGCCCGCTCCTACGAGCAGTACTTC.

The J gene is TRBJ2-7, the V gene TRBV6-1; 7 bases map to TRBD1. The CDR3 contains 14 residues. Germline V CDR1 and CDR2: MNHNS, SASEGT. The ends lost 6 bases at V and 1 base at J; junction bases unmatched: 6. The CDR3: CASSLQGISYEQYF. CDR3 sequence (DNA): TGTGCCAGCAGCCTACAGGGGATTTCCTACGAGCAGTACTTC.

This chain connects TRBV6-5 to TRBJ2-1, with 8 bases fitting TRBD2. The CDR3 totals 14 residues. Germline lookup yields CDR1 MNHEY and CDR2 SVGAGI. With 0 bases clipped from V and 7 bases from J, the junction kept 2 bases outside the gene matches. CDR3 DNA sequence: TGTGCCAGCAGTTACTCAGCGGGGGCGAATGAGCAGTTCTTC. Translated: CASSYSAGANEQFF.

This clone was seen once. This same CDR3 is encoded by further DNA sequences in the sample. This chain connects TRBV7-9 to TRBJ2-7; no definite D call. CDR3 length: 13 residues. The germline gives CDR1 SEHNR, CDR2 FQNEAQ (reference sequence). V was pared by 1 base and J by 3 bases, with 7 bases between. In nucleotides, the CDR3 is TGTGCCAGCAGCTTAGTAGCTAGCTACGAGCAGTACTTC. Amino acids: CASSLVASYEQYF.

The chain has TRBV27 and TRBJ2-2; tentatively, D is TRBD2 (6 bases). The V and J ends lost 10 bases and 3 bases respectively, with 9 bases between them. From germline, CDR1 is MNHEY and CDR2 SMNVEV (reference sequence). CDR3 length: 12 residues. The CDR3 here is CATKRDTGELFF. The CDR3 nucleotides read TGTGCCACTAAGCGGGACACCGGGGAGCTGTTTTTT.

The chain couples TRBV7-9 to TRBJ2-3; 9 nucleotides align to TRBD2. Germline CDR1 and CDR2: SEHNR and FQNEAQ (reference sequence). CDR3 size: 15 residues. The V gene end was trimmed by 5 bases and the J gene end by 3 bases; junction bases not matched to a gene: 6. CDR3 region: CASSPAGGPTDTQYF. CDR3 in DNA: TGTGCCAGCAGCCCGGCGGGAGGGCCGACAGATACGCAGTATTTT. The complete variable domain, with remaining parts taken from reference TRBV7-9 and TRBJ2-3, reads DTGVSQNPRHKITKRGQNVTFRCDPISEHNRLYWYRQTLGQGPEFLTYFQNEAQLEKSRLLSDRFSAERPKGSFSTLEIQRTEQGDSAMYLCASSPAGGPTDTQYFGPGTRLTVL.

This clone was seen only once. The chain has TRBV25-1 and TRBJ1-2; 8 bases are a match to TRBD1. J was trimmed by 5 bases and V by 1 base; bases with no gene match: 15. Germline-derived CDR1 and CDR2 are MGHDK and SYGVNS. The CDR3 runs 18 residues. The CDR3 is CASSESQVMDRDLYGYTF. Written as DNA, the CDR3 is TGTGCCAGCAGTGAATCCCAGGTTATGGACAGGGACCTATATGGCTACACCTTC.

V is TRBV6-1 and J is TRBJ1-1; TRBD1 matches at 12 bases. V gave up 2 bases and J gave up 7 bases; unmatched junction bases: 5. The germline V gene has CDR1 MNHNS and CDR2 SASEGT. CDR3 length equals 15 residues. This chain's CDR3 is CASSEPGQGAVEAFF. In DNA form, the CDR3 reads TGTGCCAGCAGTGAACCGGGACAGGGGGCAGTTGAAGCTTTCTTT.

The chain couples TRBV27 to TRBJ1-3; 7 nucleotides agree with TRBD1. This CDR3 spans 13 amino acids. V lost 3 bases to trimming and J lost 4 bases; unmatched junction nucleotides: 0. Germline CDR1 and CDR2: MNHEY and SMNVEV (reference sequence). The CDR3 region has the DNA TGTGCCAGCAGTTTGGGACAGGGAAACACCATATATTTT. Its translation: CASSLGQGNTIYF.

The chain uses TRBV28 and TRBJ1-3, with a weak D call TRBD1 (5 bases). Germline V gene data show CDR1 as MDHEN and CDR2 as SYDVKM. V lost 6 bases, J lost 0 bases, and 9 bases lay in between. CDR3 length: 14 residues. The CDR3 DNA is TGTGCCAGCAGCACAGGCTTCTCTGGAAACACCATATATTTT. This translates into CASSTGFSGNTIYF.

The CDR3 coding sequence is TGTGCCAGCAGTTTGTCGGGCGCGGGGCAGCCCCAGCATTTT. It translates to CASSLSGAGQPQHF. The chain carries TRBV27 and TRBJ1-5, with D uncertain. Trimming removed 3 bases from V and 7 bases from J, with 13 bases in between. Germline V gene lookup returns CDR1 MNHEY and CDR2 SMNVEV (reference sequence). The CDR3 loop spans 14 amino acids.

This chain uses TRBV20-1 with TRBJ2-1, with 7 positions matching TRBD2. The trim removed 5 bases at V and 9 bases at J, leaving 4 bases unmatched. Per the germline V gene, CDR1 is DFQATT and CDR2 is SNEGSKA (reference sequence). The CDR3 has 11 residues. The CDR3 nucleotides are TGCAGTGCTCTGCCGGGGGGTGAGCAGTTCTTC. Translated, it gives CSALPGGEQFF.

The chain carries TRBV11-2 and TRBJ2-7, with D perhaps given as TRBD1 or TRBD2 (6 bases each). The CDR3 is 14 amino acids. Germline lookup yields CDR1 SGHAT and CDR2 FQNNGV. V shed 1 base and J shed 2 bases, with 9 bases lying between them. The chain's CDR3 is CASSLAGEAYEQYF. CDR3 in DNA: TGTGCCAGCAGCTTAGCAGGGGAGGCCTACGAGCAGTACTTC.

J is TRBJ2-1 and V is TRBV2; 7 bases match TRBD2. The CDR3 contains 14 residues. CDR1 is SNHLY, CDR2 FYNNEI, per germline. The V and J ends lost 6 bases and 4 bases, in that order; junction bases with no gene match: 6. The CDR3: CASRAGGRYNEQFF. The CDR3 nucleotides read TGTGCCAGCAGGGCCGGGGGGAGGTACAATGAGCAGTTCTTC.

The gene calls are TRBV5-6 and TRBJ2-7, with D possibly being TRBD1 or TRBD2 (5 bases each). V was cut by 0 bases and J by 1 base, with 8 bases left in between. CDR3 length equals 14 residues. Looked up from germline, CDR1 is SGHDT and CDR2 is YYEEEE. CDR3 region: CASSLVGASYEQYF. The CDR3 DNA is TGTGCCAGCAGCTTGGTCGGGGCATCCTACGAGCAGTACTTC.

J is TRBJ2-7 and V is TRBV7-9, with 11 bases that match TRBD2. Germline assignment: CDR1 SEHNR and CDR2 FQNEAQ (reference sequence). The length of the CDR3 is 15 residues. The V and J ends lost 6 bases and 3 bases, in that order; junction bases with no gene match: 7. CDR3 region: CASRPGLAGNYEQYF. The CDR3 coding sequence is TGTGCCAGCAGACCCGGACTAGCGGGTAACTACGAGCAGTACTTC.